The T cell receptor beta chain under discussion was sequenced for a study of CD8 T cells in Susac syndrome. Reverse transcription used about 0.5 to 1 ug RNA and random hexamers. Amplification of the TCR beta CDR3 was carried out by immunoSEQ multiplex PCR, which spanned a total of 54 Vbeta and 13 Jbeta segments. One entry per CDR3 protein results from TCRdb running MiXCR on the immunoSEQ multiplex PCR reads. The sample lists 160,000 or so distinct CDR3 sequences, just under 95% seen once, with over 0.11% in the top ten. Germline V gene sequence: CDR1 SGHNT, CDR2 YYREEE (reference sequence). Trimming removed 4 bases at V and 4 bases at J, with 11 bases between. CDR3 length equals 14 residues.

V usage is TRBV5-4 and J usage is TRBJ2-2; possible D gene TRBD2, 5 bases. The sequence came from a human donor in good health. The sample comprised CD4+ T cells from PBMCs. The CDR3 coding sequence is TGTGCCAGCAGCGGAGGAGGTAGCACCGGGGAGCTGTTTTTT. Translated: CASSGGGSTGELFF.